The 29 T cell receptor beta chains in this list originate from one sample, sequenced in a study of blood T cell repertoires in COVID-19. Clones were sequenced by immunoSEQ multiplex PCR, and TCRdb holds only the in-frame ones, with some missing. The sample records about 410,000 clones, about nine tenths being singletons. The sample consisted of peripheral blood. Receptors were obtained from a woman between 40 and 55 years old with COVID-19, enrolled during active disease.

The chain carries TRBV6-5 and TRBJ2-7, with D uncertain. CDR3 size: 13 residues. The V and J ends lost 4 bases and 2 bases respectively, with 9 bases between them. CDR1 MNHEY and CDR2 SVGAGI come from the germline V gene. The CDR3 region has the DNA TGTGCCAGCAGTTTGTACAGCACCTACGAGCAGTACTTC. Protein product: CASSLYSTYEQYF.

The chain combines TRBV24-1 with TRBJ1-1; D remains ambiguous. Per the germline V gene, CDR1 is KGHDR and CDR2 is SFDVKD. Trimming removed 4 bases at V and 1 base at J, with 12 bases between. There are 15 residues in the CDR3. DNA of the CDR3: TGTGCCACCAGTGAATCGCGACTGGGGAACACTGAAGCTTTCTTT. This sequence encodes CATSESRLGNTEAFF.

This clone was picked up a small number of times. The chain carries TRBV3-1 (or the pseudogene TRBV3-2) and TRBJ1-6; TRBD1 matches 9 bases. V shed 3 bases, J shed 7 bases, and the junction held 7 bases outside the gene matches. This CDR3 is 16 amino acids long. Germline CDR1 and CDR2: LGHDT and YNNKEL (reference sequence). CDR3 protein: CASSHWTGVENSPLHF. DNA of the CDR3: TGTGCCAGCAGCCACTGGACAGGGGTTGAAAATTCACCCCTCCACTTT.

The chain employs TRBV4-3 and TRBJ1-2, with no clear D. V was pared by 1 base and J by 3 bases, with 12 bases between. The CDR3 runs to 15 residues. CDR1 and CDR2 (germline): LGHNA, YSLEER. The CDR3 DNA follows: TGCGCCAGCAGCCAAGGAACTTTTGGTGACTATGGCTACACCTTC. Encoded protein: CASSQGTFGDYGYTF.

The CDR3 protein is CATSARQGAEKLFF. The CDR3 DNA is TGTGCCACCAGCGCCCGTCAGGGTGCGGAAAAACTGTTTTTT. The chain employs TRBV15 and TRBJ1-4; perhaps TRBD1 as D (5 bases). Germline lookup yields CDR1 LNHNV and CDR2 YYDKDF (reference sequence). The CDR3 totals 14 residues. V was clipped by 5 bases and J by 8 bases, with 15 bases between them.

The CDR3 nucleotides are TGTGCCAGCAGTTACTCGACTCGAGCAACTAATGAAAAACTGTTTTTT. Protein: CASSYSTRATNEKLFF. The chain employs TRBV6-2 or TRBV6-3 and TRBJ1-4; D is unclear. Per germline, CDR1 MNHEY and CDR2 SVGEGT. The germline V and J ends were trimmed by 0 bases and 0 bases, with 8 bases remaining between them. The CDR3 has 16 amino acids.

The chain joins TRBV7-2 to TRBJ2-6; 11 bases agree with TRBD2. CDR1 is SGHTA and CDR2 is FQGNSA in the germline V gene. The CDR3 is 18 amino acids. The ends lost 5 bases at V and 0 bases at J; junction bases unmatched: 6. This chain's CDR3 is CASSARLAGISGANVLTF. In DNA form, the CDR3 reads TGTGCCAGCAGCGCTCGACTAGCGGGGATCTCTGGGGCCAACGTCCTGACTTTC.

The chain links TRBV19 to TRBJ2-7; 7 nucleotides agree with TRBD2. Germline CDR1 LNHDA, CDR2 SQIVND (reference sequence). This CDR3 is built from 13 residues. J gave up 7 bases and V 3 bases, and 6 bases lay outside the gene matches. CDR3 region: CASSMSAGEEQYF. DNA of the CDR3: TGTGCCAGTAGTATGTCCGCGGGGGAAGAGCAGTACTTC.

The genes are TRBV14 and TRBJ2-2; the D gene is possibly TRBD1 (5 bases). Germline CDR1 SGHDN, CDR2 FVKESK. Trimming left V 6 bases short and J 4 bases short, with 12 bases between. The CDR3 sequence is 14 residues long. CDR3 protein: CASRLVGPTGELFF. The CDR3 region has the DNA TGTGCCAGCAGGCTCGTGGGGCCCACCGGGGAGCTGTTTTTT.

The CDR3 DNA follows: TGCGCCAGCAGCTTGAGCCCCGGACAGTTTTTAATGAACACTGAAGCTTTCTTT. It encodes CASSLSPGQFLMNTEAFF. The V gene is TRBV5-1, the J gene TRBJ1-1; a possible D gene is TRBD1 (6 bases). CDR3 length: 18 residues. The V end lost 1 base, the J end lost 0 bases, and 19 bases lay between the germline ends. Germline CDR1 SGHRS, CDR2 YFSETQ.

The V and J genes are TRBV6-2 or TRBV6-3 and TRBJ2-3; 7 bases are a match to TRBD2. The CDR3 is made up of 15 amino acids. J was trimmed by 5 bases and V by 2 bases; bases with no gene match: 7. Looked up from germline, CDR1 is MNHEY and CDR2 is SVGEGT. CDR3 in amino acids: CASSYLSGVGDTQYF. The CDR3 DNA reads TGTGCCAGCAGTTACCTCAGCGGGGTGGGAGATACGCAGTATTTT.

The rearrangement joins TRBV9 to TRBJ2-1; 9 bases line up with TRBD2. CDR1 and CDR2 from the germline V gene are SGDLS and YYNGEE. V was clipped by 6 bases and J by 6 bases; unmatched bases: 10. This CDR3 region has 15 residues. The CDR3 sequence: CASTLGGLATNEQFF. The CDR3 region has the DNA TGTGCCAGCACCCTTGGAGGACTAGCGACCAATGAGCAGTTCTTC.

The chain is built from TRBV4-3 and TRBJ1-2; D not resolved. Between the trimmed V and J ends, which lost 1 base and 2 bases, there was a span of 11 bases. The CDR3 is 15 residues long. Germline lookup yields CDR1 LGHNA and CDR2 YSLEER. In DNA form, the CDR3 reads TGCGCCAGCAGCCAAGGAGGTCAGACCAACTATGGCTACACCTTC. Translation gives CASSQGGQTNYGYTF.

The chain combines TRBV27 with TRBJ2-1; tentative D call: TRBD2 (6 bases). Trimming cost V 2 bases and J 5 bases, with 13 bases left between them. The CDR3 loop spans 15 amino acids. Germline lookup yields CDR1 MNHEY and CDR2 SMNVEV (reference sequence). This CDR3 reads CASSLVGSGHNEQFF. CDR3 nucleotides: TGTGCCAGCAGTTTAGTCGGGAGCGGACACAATGAGCAGTTCTTC.

The chain joins TRBV7-2 to TRBJ2-7; 13 positions agree with TRBD2. There are 16 residues in the CDR3. V shed 2 bases and J 10 bases; nucleotides not matched to a gene: 11. CDR1 is SGHTA, CDR2 FQGNSA, per germline. CDR3 sequence: CASSLRTSGGSMSQYF. Here the CDR3 DNA reads TGTGCCAGCAGCTTAAGGACTAGCGGGGGATCTATGAGTCAGTACTTC.

V gene TRBV28 combines with J gene TRBJ2-7, with D possibly matching TRBD1 (6 bases). Trimming cost V 3 bases and J 3 bases, with 15 bases left between them. This CDR3 comprises 15 residues. CDR1 and CDR2 (germline): MDHEN, SYDVKM. The CDR3 nucleotides are TGTGCCAGCAGTTTTAGGGGGAGAGGTAACTACGAGCAGTACTTC. Translating gives CASSFRGRGNYEQYF.

The chain employs TRBV11-1 and TRBJ1-2, with D unclear. This CDR3 is built from 12 residues. Germline CDR1 is SGHAT and CDR2 is FQDESV (reference sequence). V gave up 4 bases and J gave up 4 bases, with 7 bases separating them. The chain's CDR3 is CASSWAGYGYTF. In DNA, the CDR3 is TGTGCCAGCAGCTGGGCGGGCTATGGCTACACCTTC.

The CDR3 nucleotides read TGTGCCAGCAGCTTAACGCGGGAAACGGGAATCACTGAAGCTTTCTTT. This encodes CASSLTRETGITEAFF. The rearrangement uses TRBV7-3 and TRBJ1-1; no definite D call. CDR3 length: 16 residues. Looked up from germline, CDR1 is SGHTA and CDR2 is FQGTGA. The V end was cut by 0 bases, the J end by 4 bases, with 15 bases between. The full variable domain, its missing parts supplied by reference TRBV7-3 and TRBJ1-1, is GAGVSQTPSNKVTEKGKYVELRCDPISGHTALYWYRQSLGQGPEFLIYFQGTGAADDSGLPNDRFFAVRPEGSVSTLKIQRTERGDSAVYLCASSLTRETGITEAFFGQGTRLTVV.

V is TRBV4-3 and J is TRBJ2-5; D may be TRBD2 (6 bases). This CDR3 is 16 amino acids long. Germline CDR1 is LGHNA and CDR2 is YSLEER. The V end lost 0 bases, the J end lost 13 bases, and 24 bases lay between the germline ends. CDR3 amino acids: CASSQDLWLGDSRRYF. CDR3 DNA sequence: TGCGCCAGCAGCCAAGATCTATGGCTCGGGGACTCAAGGAGGTACTTC.

The chain has TRBV19 and TRBJ2-7, with 9 bases matching TRBD1. The junction had 6 bases not matched to a gene; V was cut back by 7 bases and J by 2 bases. The V gene's germline CDR1 is LNHDA and CDR2 SQIVND (reference sequence). This CDR3 spans 14 amino acids. CDR3 DNA: TGTGCCAGTACCCCCGGGACAGGGACCTACGAGCAGTACTTC. It translates to CASTPGTGTYEQYF. The full variable domain, in which reference TRBV19 and TRBJ2-7 provide the parts outside the CDR3, is DGGITQSPKYLFRKEGQNVTLSCEQNLNHDAMYWYRQDPGQGLRLIYYSQIVNDFQKGDIAEGYSVSREKKESFPLTVTSAQKNPTAFYLCASTPGTGTYEQYFGPGTRLTVT.

The chain carries TRBV11-1 and TRBJ2-1, with D possibly being TRBD2 (6 bases). V lost 2 bases and J 8 bases, leaving 16 bases between the germline ends. Per germline, CDR1 SGHAT and CDR2 FQDESV (reference sequence). This CDR3 comprises 15 residues. CDR3: CASSLWGVAPDEQFF. For the CDR3, the DNA is TGTGCCAGCAGCTTATGGGGGGTAGCCCCCGATGAGCAGTTCTTC.

The V and J genes are TRBV28 and TRBJ1-6; D is possibly TRBD1 (6 bases). Germline lookup yields CDR1 MDHEN and CDR2 SYDVKM. The CDR3 totals 14 residues. V was cut by 2 bases and J by 9 bases, with 11 bases left in between. Written as DNA, the CDR3 is TGTGCCAGCAGTTTAGGACAGCTTAGTTCACCCCTCCACTTT. Residues: CASSLGQLSSPLHF.

The V call is TRBV18, the J call TRBJ1-6; possibly TRBD1 for D (6 bases). The ends were cut back, 6 bases at V and 4 bases at J, with 16 bases in the middle. The CDR3 totals 16 residues. Germline lookup yields CDR1 KGHSH and CDR2 LQKENI. The CDR3 DNA sequence: TGTGCCAGCTCCCACCGACAGGCTTCATATAATTCACCCCTCCACTTT. Its translation is CASSHRQASYNSPLHF.

This sequence joins TRBV9 and TRBJ2-1, with 10 bases fitting TRBD2. With 7 bases clipped from V and 2 bases from J, the junction kept 6 bases outside the gene matches. This CDR3 has 15 residues. Germline V CDR1 and CDR2: SGDLS, YYNGEE. CDR3: CASGEREGPYNEQFF. The CDR3 DNA reads as TGTGCCAGCGGGGAGCGGGAGGGTCCCTACAATGAGCAGTTCTTC.

CDR3: CASGETGQANYGYTF. The CDR3 DNA reads TGTGCCAGCGGCGAAACAGGGCAAGCTAACTATGGCTACACCTTC. The chain uses TRBV7-8 and TRBJ1-2; D is possibly TRBD1 (6 bases). CDR3 size: 15 residues. V shed 8 bases and J shed 0 bases, with 16 bases lying between them. From germline, CDR1 is SGHVS and CDR2 FQNEAQ. Complete variable domain (other parts from reference TRBV7-8 and TRBJ1-2): GAGVSQSPRYKVAKRGQDVALRCDPISGHVSLFWYQQALGQGPEFLTYFQNEAQLDKSGLPSDRFFAERPEGSVSTLKIQRTQQEDSAVYLCASGETGQANYGYTFGSGTRLTVV.

The chain has TRBV4-3 and TRBJ2-7; 8 nucleotides line up with TRBD1. J lost 3 bases, V lost 1 base, and 5 bases had no gene match. This CDR3 spans 15 amino acids. The V gene's germline CDR1 is LGHNA and CDR2 YSLEER. In nucleotides, the CDR3 is TGCGCCAGCAGCCAAGCGGCAGGGGGCTACTACGAGCAGTACTTC. Translating it yields CASSQAAGGYYEQYF.

The chain recombines TRBV11-2 with TRBJ1-2; D is unclear. CDR1 and CDR2 (germline): SGHAT, FQNNGV. With 0 bases removed from V and 5 bases from J, the gap between germline ends came to 10 bases. The CDR3 runs to 14 residues. This CDR3 reads CASSLEGSIYGYTF. DNA for the CDR3: TGTGCCAGCAGCTTAGAGGGCAGCATTTATGGCTACACCTTC.

The rearrangement uses TRBV7-2 and TRBJ2-3, with D possibly TRBD2 on 6 matching bases. Germline V gives CDR1 SGHTA, CDR2 FQGNSA. V gave up 3 bases and J gave up 5 bases, with 9 bases separating them. The CDR3 runs 13 residues. CDR3 protein: CASSFQGGDTQYF. CDR3 coding DNA: TGTGCCAGCAGCTTCCAGGGAGGAGATACGCAGTATTTT.

The gene calls are TRBV6-2 or TRBV6-3 and TRBJ2-1, with a possible D match to TRBD2 (5 bases). Germline V CDR1 and CDR2: MNHEY, SVGEGT. This CDR3 contains 14 residues. V lost 4 bases to trimming and J lost 4 bases, with 11 bases between them. The CDR3 loop reads CASSSPADYNEQFF. The CDR3, as DNA: TGTGCCAGCAGTTCACCAGCGGATTACAATGAGCAGTTCTTC.